These T cell receptor beta chains were read from a single sample in a study of a mutant IDH1 vaccine in newly diagnosed glioma. These TCRs are of unknown antigen specificity. Generated by immunoSEQ multiplex PCR, the TCRdb table keeps only in-frame clones and is missing some. The sample gives under 50,000 clones, more than 70% of which show up once; 5.7% is in the top ten. Sequencing used PBMCs, obtained from a glioma patient whose treatment included an IDH1 peptide vaccine. These receptors came from a woman between 40 and 55 years old with glioma. Both conserved end residues are trimmed from each CDR3. The order of the fields is J gene, clone size, V gene, CDR3 protein. A clone size is listed for some rows: how often the clone was seen (once, few, many), or a class if it is expanded.

TRBJ2-1 | . | TRBV9 | ASSVAGAFYNEQF
TRBJ1-4 | . | TRBV7-2 | ASSLVHASEKLF
TRBJ1-3 | . | TRBV9 | ASSAGQSSGNTIY
TRBJ2-1 | . | TRBV2 | ASRLEVNEQF
TRBJ2-3 | . | TRBV4-1 | ASSQVEADTQY
TRBJ2-5 | . | TRBV19 | ASSIDAAGGSGETQY
TRBJ1-3 | . | TRBV10-3 | AISQGVPGNTIY
TRBJ1-1 | once | TRBV4-1 | ASSLRTVENTEAF
TRBJ2-3 | . | TRBV11-1 | ASSLLAASTDTQY
TRBJ1-1 | . | TRBV4-3 | ASSQEDRNTEAF
TRBJ1-1 | . | TRBV25-1 | ASNDRGEAF
TRBJ2-5 | . | TRBV21-1 | ASSYRDRGFEQETQY
TRBJ2-1 | . | TRBV2 | ASRNRLSLGTYNEQF
TRBJ1-3 | . | TRBV6-5 | ASGSSGNTIY
TRBJ1-2 | . | TRBV19 | ASSLGLIAGYT
TRBJ1-3 | . | TRBV9 | ASSVAEGSGNTIY
TRBJ2-7 | . | TRBV19 | ASSTWADSYEQY
TRBJ2-7 | . | TRBV7-9 | ASSRGAGREQY
TRBJ1-5 | . | TRBV28 | ASMVGYSNQPQH
TRBJ2-2 | . | TRBV18 | ASSPPGRGELF
TRBJ1-1 | . | TRBV12-5 | ASGLGLNTEAF
TRBJ1-1 | . | TRBV10-3 | AISKTGGTDTEAF
TRBJ2-1 | . | TRBV5-6 | ASSLGGGSYNEQF
TRBJ1-2 | . | TRBV5-1 | ASSLVEWGYGYT
TRBJ2-3 | . | TRBV21-1 | ASSKGLLAGGPSTDTQY
TRBJ2-6 | . | TRBV5-6 | ASSFWGTGANVLT
TRBJ1-4 | . | TRBV30 | AWNAGTGTEKLF
TRBJ2-1 | . | TRBV6-9 | ASSSCGGAGNEQF